In this sample, the clone carrying this TCR beta chain turned up a few times. This specimen comes from a study of blood T cell repertoires in COVID-19. Trimming stripped 6 bases from V and 0 bases from J, with 16 bases between. This CDR3 is 16 amino acids long. CDR1 and CDR2 (germline): MDHEN, SYDVKM. The method was immunoSEQ multiplex PCR; TCRdb's version includes in-frame clones alone and lacks a portion of them. The sample has about 49,000 clones, 75% to 90% seen once. During active infection, Seattle patients enrolled and were then monitored through disease. The receptor's source is a woman aged 80 or over with COVID-19, enrolled during active disease. The material sequenced was peripheral blood. The gene calls are TRBV28 and TRBJ2-3; TRBD1 is a possible D gene (6 bases). Written as DNA, the CDR3 is TGTGCCAGCAGAGTTAACAGGGCATCTAGCACAGATACGCAGTATTTT. Its translation is CASRVNRASSTDTQYF.